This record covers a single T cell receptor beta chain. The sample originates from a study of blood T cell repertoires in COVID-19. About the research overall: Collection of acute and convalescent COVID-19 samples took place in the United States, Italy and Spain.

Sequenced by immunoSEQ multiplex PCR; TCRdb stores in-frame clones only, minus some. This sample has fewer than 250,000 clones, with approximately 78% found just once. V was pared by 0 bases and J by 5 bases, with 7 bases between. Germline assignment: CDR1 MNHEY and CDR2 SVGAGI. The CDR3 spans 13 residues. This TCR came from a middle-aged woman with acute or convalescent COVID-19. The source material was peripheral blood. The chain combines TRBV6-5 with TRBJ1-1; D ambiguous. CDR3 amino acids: CASSYSRKTEAFF. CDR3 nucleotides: TGTGCCAGCAGTTACTCCAGGAAAACTGAAGCTTTCTTT.